A selection of T cell receptor beta chains follows, all from one sample in a study of response to subunit inactivated influenza vaccine. TCRdb itself ran the RT-PCR reads through MiXCR, one entry per CDR3 protein. The sample consists of about 700,000 distinct CDR3 sequences, 14% of them appearing once. The source material was PBMCs from blood, sampled around two weeks before vaccination. These TCRs come from a man aged 45-65 years who received an inactivated influenza vaccine. The CDR3 runs from the conserved cysteine through the conserved F or W. D genes are given only for firm matches. Part of the rows lack a size; the others show once, few, many or a class for expanded clones.

TRBD1,.,TRBJ2-7,16,TRBV7-8,TGTGCCAGCAGCCAAATTTCAGGGGGAGCCTCCTACGAGCAGTACTTC,CASSQISGGASYEQYF
.,few,TRBJ2-5,15,TRBV4-3,TGCGCCAGCAGCCAAGTCTACCTGTACCAAGAGACCCAGTACTTC,CASSQVYLYQETQYF
TRBD1,few,TRBJ1-1,14,TRBV5-6,TGTGCCAGCAGCAAGACAGGGGGGAATACTGAAGCTTTCTTT,CASSKTGGNTEAFF
.,.,TRBJ2-7,13,TRBV7-2,TGTGCCAGCAGCTTCAACAGGGCCTACGAGCAGTACTTC,CASSFNRAYEQYF
TRBD1,.,TRBJ2-7,15,TRBV27,TGTGCCAGCAGTTACGGACAGGAAGAGGTCTACGAGCAGTACTTC,CASSYGQEEVYEQYF
TRBD2,many,TRBJ2-3,14,TRBV5-1,TGCGCCAGCAGCGCCGGACTAGAGACAGATACGCAGTATTTT,CASSAGLETDTQYF
.,.,TRBJ1-2,13,TRBV5-1,TGCGCCAGCAGCTTGGCTCGCAGGGGTGGCTACACCTTC,CASSLARRGGYTF
.,.,TRBJ2-7,12,TRBV15,TGTGCCACCAGCGCGCAGGGCTACGAGCAGTACTTC,CATSAQGYEQYF
.,.,TRBJ1-5,17,TRBV21-1,TGTGCCAGCAGCATCGTGGGGGTACGGAATAGCAATCAGCCCCAGCATTTT,CASSIVGVRNSNQPQHF
.,.,TRBJ1-5,15,TRBV6-1,TGTGCCAGCAGCCTCGGGGAGATTATCAATCAGCCCCAGCATTTT,CASSLGEIINQPQHF
TRBD1,few,TRBJ1-1,15,TRBV4-1,TGCGCCAGCAGATACCTACAGGGGACGAACACTGAAGCTTTCTTT,CASRYLQGTNTEAFF
TRBD1,few,TRBJ1-2,16,TRBV27,TGTGCCAGCAGTTTATTCGGACAGGGGGCGTCGGAGGGCTACACCTTC,CASSLFGQGASEGYTF
TRBD2,few,TRBJ2-3,17,TRBV13,TGTGCCAGCAGCTTAGTTGGTCTAGCGGGGAGCACAGATACGCAGTATTTT,CASSLVGLAGSTDTQYF
TRBD1,.,TRBJ2-7,16,TRBV10-3,TGTGCCATCAGTCCCTCCGGGACAGAGAGGGACTACGAGCAGTACTTC,CAISPSGTERDYEQYF
TRBD2,few,TRBJ2-1,16,TRBV24-1,TGTGCCACCAGTGCGACTAGCGGGATCTCCTACAATGAGCAGTTCTTC,CATSATSGISYNEQFF
.,.,TRBJ2-7,13,TRBV10-2,TGCGCCAGCAACTTCCAGGGAACCTACGAGCAGTACTTC,CASNFQGTYEQYF
TRBD1,.,TRBJ2-7,16,TRBV28,TGTGCCAGCATCCCCCGGGGCCAGGGGGCGCGCTACGAGCAGTACTTC,CASIPRGQGARYEQYF
.,few,TRBJ2-7,16,TRBV7-8,TGTGCCAGCACTACCCAAGAGACAGGGAGGTCGTCCGAGCAGTACTTC,CASTTQETGRSSEQYF
.,few,TRBJ1-2,12,TRBV6-1,TGTGCCAGCAGTTCCAGGGTACTTGGCTACACCTTC,CASSSRVLGYTF
TRBD1,.,TRBJ2-1,14,TRBV30,TGTGCCTGGAGTCCCGACAGGGCCTACAATGAGCAGTTCTTC,CAWSPDRAYNEQFF
.,many,TRBJ2-7,17,TRBV7-9,TGTGCCAGCAGCTTAAGGTCCCTTTTTTCCTCCCGCGGGGAGCAGTACTTC,CASSLRSLFSSRGEQYF
.,.,TRBJ2-7,13,TRBV20-1,TGCAGTGCTAGAGAGGTCCTGAGGGGCGAGCAGTACTTC,CSAREVLRGEQYF
.,.,TRBJ1-6,17,TRBV19,TGTGCCACCAGGGGACGGGGGACTAGCTCCTATAATTCACCCCTCCACTTT,CATRGRGTSSYNSPLHF
.,many,TRBJ1-1,15,TRBV12-3/TRBV12-4,TGTGCCAGCAGTTTGGCCGGGGCCGGGAGCACTGAAGCTTTCTTT,CASSLAGAGSTEAFF
TRBD2,.,TRBJ2-3,15,TRBV15,TGTGACACCAGCATAAGCGGGGGGGCGGCAGATACGCAGTATTTT,CDTSISGGAADTQYF
.,.,TRBJ1-1,14,TRBV7-9,TGTGCCAGCAGCGTCAGGGGAGACGACACTGAAGCTTTCTTT,CASSVRGDDTEAFF
.,few,TRBJ1-1,15,TRBV9,TGTGCCAGCAGCGTAGTATTCAGGGGAAGGACTGAAGCTTTCTTT,CASSVVFRGRTEAFF
.,few,TRBJ2-7,11,TRBV5-1,TGCGCCAGCAGAATTGGGCGTGAACAGTACTTC,CASRIGREQYF
TRBD2,.,TRBJ2-4,15,TRBV20-1,TGCAGTGCCCTATCGAACCTAGCGGGGGGAAACATTCAGTACTTC,CSALSNLAGGNIQYF
.,.,TRBJ2-5,14,TRBV7-2,TGTGCCAGCAGCTGGCGCGGGTACCAAGAGACCCAGTACTTC,CASSWRGYQETQYF
.,many,TRBJ2-1,13,TRBV5-1,TGCGCCAGCAGCTTGGCCGGGATCAATGAGCAGTTCTTC,CASSLAGINEQFF
.,many,TRBJ2-2,13,TRBV2,TGTGCCAGCAATCTAGAGAACACCGGGGAGCTGTTTTTT,CASNLENTGELFF
.,.,TRBJ1-4,15,TRBV7-6,TGTGCCAGCAGCTTAGAGGCCAGGGTTGGGGAAAAACTGTTTTTT,CASSLEARVGEKLFF
TRBD2,.,TRBJ2-1,17,TRBV6-1,TGTGCCAGCAGTGGCGGACTAGCGGGAGGTAGGGTGGATGAGCAGTTCTTC,CASSGGLAGGRVDEQFF
.,few,TRBJ1-5,14,TRBV30,TGTGCCTGGAGTGCTGGGGTGGGCAATCAGCCCCAGCATTTT,CAWSAGVGNQPQHF
.,.,TRBJ2-2,15,TRBV5-6,TGTGCCAGCAGCTTGGCTCAGGGGAGCACCGGGGAGCTGTTTTTT,CASSLAQGSTGELFF
.,.,TRBJ2-3,15,TRBV9,TGTGCCAGCAGCGTACGAGCGGGTAGCACAGATACGCAGTATTTT,CASSVRAGSTDTQYF
.,.,TRBJ2-6,15,TRBV6-1,TGTGCCAGCAGTGAGGACCGAACTGGGGCCAACGTCCTGACTTTC,CASSEDRTGANVLTF
.,few,TRBJ2-1,14,TRBV11-3,TGTGCCAGCAGCCGGGGTACCGGGGTGTATGAGCAGTTCTTC,CASSRGTGVYEQFF
.,few,TRBJ2-2,14,TRBV19,TGTGCCAGTAGTATAGTGGAGCTCACCGGGGAGCTGTTTTTT,CASSIVELTGELFF
TRBD2,few,TRBJ2-1,16,TRBV6-5,TGTGCCAGCAGTTACTCGTCCCTAGCGGGGGTGACTGAGCAGTTCTTC,CASSYSSLAGVTEQFF
TRBD2,few,TRBJ2-5,14,TRBV12-3/TRBV12-4,TGTGCCACCCTAAAAGCGGGGGGCCAAGAGACCCAGTACTTC,CATLKAGGQETQYF
.,few,TRBJ2-5,15,TRBV20-1,TGCAGTGCTCGGAAAAGAACAGGGTCTTCAGAGACCCAGTACTTC,CSARKRTGSSETQYF
.,.,TRBJ2-2,14,TRBV9,TGTGCCAGCAGCGACTCGGGGGGCGCCGGGGAGCTGTTTTTT,CASSDSGGAGELFF
TRBD1,.,TRBJ1-6,16,TRBV3-1,TGTGCCAGCAAGTTGAGACAGGGGGCGCGGGAGTCACCCCTCCACTTT,CASKLRQGARESPLHF
.,many,TRBJ2-2,13,TRBV7-9,TGTGCCAGCAGCGAAACTGTCACCGGGGAGCTGTTTTTT,CASSETVTGELFF
.,many,TRBJ2-7,16,TRBV7-9,TGTGCCAGCAGCTCGAACTCAGGGACGTCTCTCTACGAGCAGTACTTC,CASSSNSGTSLYEQYF
TRBD1,many,TRBJ2-5,14,TRBV12-3/TRBV12-4,TGTGCCAGCAGGGGACAGGTTGCTCAAGAGACCCAGTACTTC,CASRGQVAQETQYF
TRBD1,many,TRBJ1-1,15,TRBV12-3/TRBV12-4,TGTGCCAGCAGTCCGACAGGGAGGACGAACACTGAAGCTTTCTTT,CASSPTGRTNTEAFF
.,many,TRBJ1-3,14,TRBV5-1,TGCGCCAGCAGCTTGGCTGGGTACGGAAACACCATATATTTT,CASSLAGYGNTIYF
.,.,TRBJ2-2,14,TRBV29-1,TGCAGCGTTGAAGAGGTCTCCCACACCGGGGAGCTGTTTTTT,CSVEEVSHTGELFF
TRBD1,.,TRBJ1-2,15,TRBV27,TGTGCCAGCAGTATCAGGGGGAAGCCCCCCTATGGCTACACCTTC,CASSIRGKPPYGYTF
.,.,TRBJ2-7,13,TRBV12-3/TRBV12-4,TGTGCCAGCAGTTCGCCAGGTCAGCTAAAGCAGTACTTC,CASSSPGQLKQYF
TRBD2,.,TRBJ2-7,14,TRBV20-1,TGCAGTGCTAGAGGACTAGCGGAGACCTACGAGCAGTACTTC,CSARGLAETYEQYF
.,few,TRBJ1-5,15,TRBV6-5,TGTGCCAGCAGTTCCCCCAATCTGGGAAATCAGCCCCAGCATTTT,CASSSPNLGNQPQHF
.,few,TRBJ2-1,13,TRBV20-1,TGCAGTGCTAGGTACAGGGACTACAATGAGCAGTTCTTC,CSARYRDYNEQFF
.,.,TRBJ1-1,17,TRBV2,TGTGCCAGCAGGAAGAGGTTCCTAGCTAGGGGAACGGATGAAGCTTTCTTT,CASRKRFLARGTDEAFF
.,few,TRBJ1-3,14,TRBV30,TGTGCCTGGACCGGAGCAGTTCCCGGAAACATCATATATTTT,CAWTGAVPGNIIYF
.,once,TRBJ1-5,14,TRBV5-5,TGTGCCAGCAGCTTCTGGGAGGGCGGCCAGCCCCAGCATTTT,CASSFWEGGQPQHF
TRBD1,many,TRBJ1-2,14,TRBV12-3/TRBV12-4,TGTGCCAGCAGGGAGACAGGGAAGGCCGGTGGCTACACCTTC,CASRETGKAGGYTF